What follows describes a single TCR beta chain. In its sample, this clone was seen a few times. The antigen it binds to is not known. At one boundary the junction diverges from the germline segment, which might be a read error. The data are from a study of cytomegalovirus exposure and HLA in healthy donors (TCRdb year 2017). About the full investigation: In an earlier analysis of roughly 590 of the donors, 250 to 350 Gb of sequence data and 120 million or so unique TCR beta sequences from roughly 200 million T cells were reported. About 300 gigabases of sequencing data and approximately 80 million unique TCR sequences were included in an early release covering 500 to 750 HLA-typed donors. Of the 350 to 450 genotyped donors, less than 90% were placed in the genetic ancestry cluster associated with self-reported Caucasian donors. The aim of the study was to test whether cataloging public T cell receptors could identify signatures of past pathogen exposure. The T cell repertoires of several hundred subjects were profiled by immunosequencing and related to cytomegalovirus serostatus. In addition to the first cohort of 666 subjects, a separate validation cohort of approximately 130 different subjects was used. The study combined high-throughput TCR immunosequencing, statistical association of individual TCRs with disease status, and machine learning to predict cytomegalovirus infection status. In a later analysis, previously published TCR beta repertoires from roughly 710 donors were re-analyzed and high-resolution HLA genotyping was added so that TCR occurrence patterns could be studied. Rather than using new phenotypic data, the later analysis identified candidate immune exposures from TCR beta sequences and from how often those sequences occurred across donors. An earlier analysis of approximately 630 of the donors applied high-throughput TCR beta sequencing to assess whether each TCR beta V gene segment acted as functional or pseudogenic. Donor age, sex, ethnicity and CMV serostatus were compiled together with the repertoire data. A later genetic analysis took genome-wide SNP genotypes for 398 of the 666 donors and used that subset as a discovery cohort. All discovery cohort repertoires had been generated on a single sequencing platform. HLA typing covered class I and class II loci at four-digit resolution. The number of donors typed differed by locus, with 629-630 for A, B, C, DRB1 and DQB1, about 500 for DQA1, over 600 for DPA1, and some 450 for DPB1. Four to six DR-DQ haplotypes were handled as single units for association and clustering, since linkage in the cohort was strong. Among 300 to 500 genotyped donors of the cohort, an average of approximately 200,000 unique TCR beta nucleotide sequences was sequenced per donor, of which 15% to 20% were non-productive. Summary of the overall study and its limitations: Three of the identified cytomegalovirus-associated TCR beta chains were confirmed in vitro to be specific for cytomegalovirus antigens. The earlier analysis of about 600 of the donors excluded 15 to 20 rarely observed V segments, including chromosome 9 orphons, because counts were too low. The cohort was sequenced for TCR beta chains only, and without alpha or paired-chain data the features that could be detected were limited. While some public TCRs were present in many individuals, most TCR sequences turned up only very rarely across donors. A later analysis found that HLA-associated TCR beta chains were more clonally expanded and had lower generation probabilities than equally common non-associated chains. When HLA alleles, especially DR and DQ, strongly co-occurred, TCR associations were difficult to assign to individual alleles. In a later genetic analysis, fewer N-insertions in productive TCRs were reported among donors in an Asian-associated ancestry cluster than the roughly 700-donor mean. An association between a missense DCLRE1C variant and V-gene and J-gene trimming of TCR beta chains was found in a later genetic analysis and replicated in an independent cohort. A further reported finding was that TCR beta sequences accurately predicted the HLA-A and HLA-B alleles for most subjects in the first cohort. A group of highly shared sequence variants was considered likely to be a technical artifact of the sequencing pipeline. Because some donors lacked HLA typing at each locus, the association tests relied only on the typed subset. According to a later analysis, parvovirus B19, influenza, CMV and Epstein-Barr virus appeared linked to several top co-occurrence clusters. The authors suggested that the approach could potentially be generalized to other disease states and immunological phenotypes. Sequencing depth was assumed to be roughly uniform across donors in the presence/absence analyses, though that assumption may not hold. Some IMGT-functional V segments, including TRBV6-2 and TRBV6-3, could not be told apart with the 87-base-pair reads, so those segments were excluded. In an earlier analysis of around 600 of the donors, most TCR beta V segments were observed in productive rearrangements about 87% or about 30% of the time, broadly matching IMGT annotations. In a later analysis, most CMV-associated TCR beta chains were found to appear HLA-restricted, with HLA associations seemingly driven largely by CMV exposure. A later analysis associated approximately 17,000 TCR beta sequences with specific HLA alleles at a false discovery rate of 0.05. The classifier was reported to diagnose cytomegalovirus status with high specificity and sensitivity in both the original and validation cohorts. In the study, approximately 150 TCR beta chains were listed as associated with cytomegalovirus. The only immune exposure information available for the cohort was CMV serostatus. According to a later analysis, TCR association rates differed among HLA loci, with DRB1 alleles showing the most associated TCRs and HLA-C alleles showing the fewest. Correlated functional status among segregating V segments might be attributable to linkage disequilibrium, but an unknown experimental factor could not be ruled out.

Libraries were made using the immunoSEQ multiplex PCR assay. For the multiplex PCR, a mixture combining 60 forward primers for TCR Vbeta segments and 13 reverse primers for TCR Jbeta segments was used. The CDR3 region of rearranged TCR beta genes was amplified from genomic DNA with a multiplex PCR assay. The amplified TCR beta libraries were sequenced on the Illumina HiSeq System as 87-base-pair reads. On the study's bioinformatics: Across the 600 to 700 repertoires, a later analysis counted tens of millions of unique TCR beta chains, 8.5 million to 12 million of which were shared by at least two donors. Raw reads were error-corrected and collapsed into unique sequences by a nearest-neighbor algorithm in which closely related sequences were merged to remove PCR and sequencing errors. CDR3 sequences were aligned to IMGT reference sequences to assign V, D and J gene segments. For a sequence to be retained, a match of at least six nucleotides to both a V gene segment and a J gene segment was required. Rearrangements were classified as productive when the CDR3 lacked stop codons and remained in frame with V and J, and all other rearrangements were classified as non-productive. Following IMGT convention, CDR3 was defined as the stretch from the second conserved V-encoded cysteine to the conserved J-encoded phenylalanine. The earlier analysis of fewer than 700 of the donors excluded sequences that lacked an unambiguous match to a single V gene segment. An earlier analysis of 500 to 600 of the donors classified V segments as functional when productive rearrangements were above 56.7% and as segregating when the standard deviation between donors was above 5%. To diagnose cytomegalovirus status from the catalog of TCR beta chain sequences, a statistical classification framework was built. In a later analysis, TCR nucleotide sequences were compared against IMGT/GENE-DB human TR gene sequences so that V and J genes could be assigned. Using the TCRdist pipeline, a later analysis assigned CDR3 sequences along with most-parsimonious VDJ recombination scenarios. In a later analysis, each TCR beta chain was defined by its CDR3 amino acid sequence together with its V-gene family, and reads without a unique V-gene family were excluded. A later analysis removed 450 to 600 highly shared, low-generation-probability nucleotide sequences to deal with suspected cross-contamination and a sequencing artifact. For each public chain, a later analysis derived a clonal expansion index from normalized ranks of inferred template counts within each repertoire. In a later analysis, generation probabilities were computed with a VDJ recombination model fitted to out-of-frame rearrangements, and the resulting probabilities were checked against IGoR. In a later analysis, hypergeometric tests were used to score TCR-TCR, TCR-HLA and TCR-CMV co-occurrence, with a repertoire-size bias correction applied to TCR pairs. To estimate false discovery rates, a later analysis permuted the HLA or CMV assignments 20 times. A later analysis grouped co-occurring TCRs with DBSCAN, adding TCRdist sequence similarity when clustering within HLA-allele-positive subsets. Repertoires with fewer than 30,000 or more than 120,000 public chains were left out of co-occurrence clustering, as were a handful of repertoires with anomalous nucleotide sharing. As stored in TCRdb, this immuneACCESS dataset retains in-frame rearrangements with V and J assigned. A fraction of the clones does not appear; measured against another copy, unresolved V genes explain less than half of the discrepancy, and the remainder lacks a known reason. That table is the source of V, J and clone size, and D and trimming were worked out from the DNA. The sample table shows 100,000 to 150,000 clones, and under 12% are seen once. Of the sample, approximately 4.5% falls within the top ten clones.

Via the germline V gene (reference sequence), CDR1 is SSHAT and CDR2 FNYEAQ. The CDR3 runs 14 amino acids, cysteine and phenylalanine included. The sequence is cut down to CDR3 DNA, 42 bases in frame from base 1. In total, approximately 700 healthy bone marrow donors made up the cohort. At the time of sampling, all cohort members were nominally healthy, though unrecorded immune exposures were likely present. The donor was CMV seropositive and belonged to the group of around 300 seropositive cohort members. Each donor provided a peripheral blood sample, and peripheral blood mononuclear cells were used for TCR beta sequencing. The Qiagen DNeasy Blood Extraction Kit was used to extract genomic DNA from the blood cell samples.

The sequence came from a woman under 30 in good health and CMV-seropositive. The V and J segments used are TRBV7-7 and TRBJ2-2; the D gene is possibly TRBD2, with 5 bases matching. Specimen: PBMCs. The DNA sequence is given as TGTGCTAGCAGCTTAAGGGAAGGGAGCGGGGAGCTGTTTTTT. Its protein reads: CASSLREGSGELFF.